This T cell receptor (beta chain) was found in a study of siplizumab effects on memory and regulatory T cells. Germline CDR1 and CDR2: SGHVS and FQNEAQ. The CDR3 is made up of 17 amino acids. Trimming took 1 base from V and 4 from J, leaving 19 bases between them. Assay used: immunoSEQ multiplex PCR; TCRdb lists only in-frame clones, some missing. Of more than 85,000 clones in the sample, roughly nine tenths were seen once. V usage is TRBV7-8 and J usage is TRBJ1-2, with D possibly being TRBD1 (6 bases). The sample taken for sequencing was Tregs sorted from blood. The TCR comes from a human donor in good health. CDR3 protein: CASSLEGGTGTSYGYTF. CDR3 coding DNA: TGTGCCAGCAGCTTAGAGGGGGGAACAGGTACGTCCTATGGCTACACCTTC.